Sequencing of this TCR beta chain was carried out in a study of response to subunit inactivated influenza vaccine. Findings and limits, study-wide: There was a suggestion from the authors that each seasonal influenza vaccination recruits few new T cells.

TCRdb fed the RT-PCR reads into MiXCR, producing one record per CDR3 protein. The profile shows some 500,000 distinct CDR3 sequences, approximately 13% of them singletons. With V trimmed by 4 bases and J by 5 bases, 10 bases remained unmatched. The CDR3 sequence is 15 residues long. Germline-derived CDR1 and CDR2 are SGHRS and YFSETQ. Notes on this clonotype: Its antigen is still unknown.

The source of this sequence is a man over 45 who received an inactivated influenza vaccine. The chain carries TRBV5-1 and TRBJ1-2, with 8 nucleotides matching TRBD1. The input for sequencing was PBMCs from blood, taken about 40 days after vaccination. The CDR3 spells CASSLRQGLFYGYTF. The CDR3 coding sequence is TGCGCCAGCAGCCTCAGACAGGGGCTCTTTTATGGCTACACCTTC.